This TCR beta chain was sequenced during a study of blood T cell repertoires in COVID-19. Study-level background: Material from acute and convalescent COVID-19 was sourced from the United States, Italy and Spain. Sources were T cells, B-cell-depleted T cells, or PBMCs; the material itself was cDNA or gDNA.

Per the authors' pipeline: Amplification from reference gene primers served as the basis for estimated nucleated cell counts. TCRdb keeps only in-frame clones here, not all; method: immunoSEQ multiplex PCR. V and J calls and clone size are those listed in that table; D and trimming were worked out from the DNA. The table lists more than 60,000 clones, nearly 90% of them singletons. The V gene end was trimmed by 3 bases and the J gene end by 1 base; junction bases not matched to a gene: 4. CDR3 length: 15 amino acids. Per the germline V gene, CDR1 is DFQATT and CDR2 is SNEGSKA (reference sequence). Sample: peripheral blood. V and J are TRBV20-1 and TRBJ2-5; the match to TRBD2 covers 11 bases. The source is a man aged 50 to 60 with acute or convalescent COVID-19. DNA for the CDR3: TGCAGTGCTAGTGGGGGGACTAGCGGCCAAGAGACCCAGTACTTC. This sequence encodes CSASGGTSGQETQYF.